The rows below give T cell receptor beta chains drawn from one sample of a study of post-analysis software for immune sequencing data. TCRdb re-analysed the PCR reads in MiXCR, keeping a single row per CDR3 protein. The sample comprises hundreds of thousands of distinct CDR3 sequences, approximately 60% of which are singletons, and around 11% rests with the top ten. Sequencing was performed on blood. Receptors originate from a girl aged 2 to 10 with multiple sclerosis. The CDR3 runs from the conserved cysteine through the conserved F or W. The order of the fields is clone size, V gene, J gene, D gene, CDR3 protein, CDR3 DNA. D genes are given only for firm matches. Clone size, where shown, is once, few, many, or a class for clones that have expanded.

abundance: few
v_gene: TRBV6-5
j_gene: TRBJ1-1
d_gene: -
CDR3aa: CASSFGGMNTEAFF
CDR3nt: TGTGCCAGCAGTTTCGGGGGAATGAACACTGAAGCTTTCTTT

abundance: -
v_gene: TRBV15
j_gene: TRBJ2-7
d_gene: TRBD2
CDR3aa: CATSNIAGASYEQYF
CDR3nt: TGTGCCACCAGCAATATAGCGGGAGCCTCCTACGAGCAGTACTTC

abundance: -
v_gene: TRBV9
j_gene: TRBJ2-3
d_gene: -
CDR3aa: CASSVAGALTDTQYF
CDR3nt: TGTGCCAGCAGCGTAGCAGGGGCACTCACAGATACGCAGTATTTT

abundance: -
v_gene: TRBV3-1
j_gene: TRBJ2-7
d_gene: -
CDR3aa: CASSQEGSSEQYF
CDR3nt: TGTGCCAGCAGCCAAGAAGGGAGCTCCGAGCAGTACTTC

abundance: -
v_gene: TRBV20-1
j_gene: TRBJ1-3
d_gene: -
CDR3aa: CSAADRRNTIYF
CDR3nt: TGCAGTGCCGCCGACAGGAGAAACACCATATATTTT

abundance: few
v_gene: TRBV6-6
j_gene: TRBJ2-3
d_gene: TRBD1
CDR3aa: CASSSRGTGGDTQYF
CDR3nt: TGTGCCAGCAGTTCCCGAGGGACAGGGGGAGATACGCAGTATTTT

abundance: few
v_gene: TRBV20-1
j_gene: TRBJ2-5
d_gene: -
CDR3aa: CSARVPGGQETQYF
CDR3nt: TGCAGTGCTAGAGTGCCAGGAGGACAAGAGACCCAGTACTTC

abundance: -
v_gene: TRBV5-1
j_gene: TRBJ2-3
d_gene: TRBD1
CDR3aa: CASSLIGAPGQRTYTQYF
CDR3nt: TGCGCCAGCAGCTTGATCGGTGCCCCGGGACAGCGCACCTATACGCAGTATTTT

abundance: -
v_gene: TRBV29-1
j_gene: TRBJ2-3
d_gene: -
CDR3aa: CSVGPGLLQTDTQYF
CDR3nt: TGCAGCGTTGGCCCAGGGCTATTACAGACAGATACGCAGTATTTT

abundance: once
v_gene: TRBV4-2
j_gene: TRBJ2-1
d_gene: -
CDR3aa: CASSQVGQSEQFF
CDR3nt: TGTGCCAGCAGCCAAGTAGGGCAGAGCGAGCAGTTCTTC

abundance: -
v_gene: TRBV20-1
j_gene: TRBJ2-5
d_gene: TRBD2
CDR3aa: CSAGWTSGGVKETQYF
CDR3nt: TGCAGTGCTGGGTGGACTAGCGGGGGGGTGAAAGAGACCCAGTACTTC

abundance: -
v_gene: TRBV12-3/TRBV12-4
j_gene: TRBJ2-7
d_gene: -
CDR3aa: CASGQLQGPYEQYF
CDR3nt: TGTGCCAGCGGCCAACTTCAGGGGCCCTACGAGCAGTACTTC

abundance: -
v_gene: TRBV9
j_gene: TRBJ2-5
d_gene: TRBD1
CDR3aa: CASSSSRDRGQTQYF
CDR3nt: TGTGCCAGCAGCTCGAGTAGGGACAGGGGACAGACCCAGTACTTC

abundance: -
v_gene: TRBV12-3/TRBV12-4
j_gene: TRBJ1-2
d_gene: -
CDR3aa: CASTTPTEGGYTF
CDR3nt: TGTGCCAGCACCACGCCGACCGAGGGTGGCTACACCTTC

abundance: few
v_gene: TRBV7-2
j_gene: TRBJ2-1
d_gene: TRBD1
CDR3aa: CASSLWRQGEVFNEQFF
CDR3nt: TGTGCCAGCAGCTTATGGAGACAGGGTGAGGTATTCAATGAGCAGTTCTTC

abundance: -
v_gene: TRBV29-1
j_gene: TRBJ1-1
d_gene: -
CDR3aa: CSVEVYGGTEAFF
CDR3nt: TGCAGCGTTGAAGTTTATGGAGGGACTGAAGCTTTCTTT

abundance: -
v_gene: TRBV7-9
j_gene: TRBJ1-4
d_gene: TRBD1
CDR3aa: CASSPRGQGAEKLFF
CDR3nt: TGTGCCAGCAGCCCCCGAGGACAGGGGGCGGAAAAACTGTTTTTT

abundance: -
v_gene: TRBV4-3
j_gene: TRBJ2-1
d_gene: TRBD2
CDR3aa: CASSQDLGGLYNEQFF
CDR3nt: TGCGCCAGCAGCCAAGATCTGGGAGGGCTTTACAATGAGCAGTTCTTC

abundance: once
v_gene: TRBV30
j_gene: TRBJ2-5
d_gene: -
CDR3aa: CAWSPRELNGQYF
CDR3nt: TGTGCCTGGAGTCCACGGGAGCTTAACGGGCAGTACTTC

abundance: few
v_gene: TRBV5-1
j_gene: TRBJ2-3
d_gene: -
CDR3aa: CASSFPSDTQYF
CDR3nt: TGCGCCAGCAGCTTCCCCTCAGATACGCAGTATTTT

abundance: few
v_gene: TRBV6-2/TRBV6-3
j_gene: TRBJ2-1
d_gene: -
CDR3aa: CAAGGNEQFF
CDR3nt: TGTGCCGCCGGGGGCAATGAGCAGTTCTTC

abundance: -
v_gene: TRBV10-2
j_gene: TRBJ2-3
d_gene: -
CDR3aa: CASRDGGPDTQYF
CDR3nt: TGCGCCAGCAGGGACGGGGGACCCGATACGCAGTATTTT

abundance: -
v_gene: TRBV7-3
j_gene: TRBJ2-1
d_gene: -
CDR3aa: CASSLNSGELNEQFF
CDR3nt: TGTGCCAGCAGCTTAAATTCGGGGGAACTCAATGAGCAGTTCTTC

abundance: -
v_gene: TRBV29-1
j_gene: TRBJ2-1
d_gene: -
CDR3aa: CSVGDTSSYNEQFF
CDR3nt: TGCAGCGTTGGGGACACCAGCTCCTACAATGAGCAGTTCTTC

abundance: -
v_gene: TRBV7-9
j_gene: TRBJ1-6
d_gene: -
CDR3aa: CASTISMSGDSPLHF
CDR3nt: TGTGCCAGCACCATCTCCATGAGCGGGGATTCACCCCTCCACTTT

abundance: -
v_gene: TRBV6-5
j_gene: TRBJ2-6
d_gene: TRBD1
CDR3aa: CASSYAGGSGANVLTF
CDR3nt: TGTGCCAGCAGTTACGCAGGGGGCTCTGGGGCCAACGTCCTGACTTTC

abundance: -
v_gene: TRBV10-1
j_gene: TRBJ1-1
d_gene: TRBD1
CDR3aa: CASSGQGAGAFF
CDR3nt: TGCGCCAGCAGCGGACAGGGGGCAGGGGCTTTCTTT

abundance: -
v_gene: TRBV3-1
j_gene: TRBJ2-5
d_gene: TRBD2
CDR3aa: CASSQERTSGPETQYF
CDR3nt: TGTGCCAGCAGCCAAGAACGGACTAGCGGCCCAGAGACCCAGTACTTC

abundance: few
v_gene: TRBV7-9
j_gene: TRBJ2-5
d_gene: -
CDR3aa: CASSFWTDWYQETQYF
CDR3nt: TGTGCCAGCAGCTTTTGGACGGATTGGTACCAAGAGACCCAGTACTTC

abundance: -
v_gene: TRBV5-1
j_gene: TRBJ2-1
d_gene: -
CDR3aa: CASSPEGRTNEQFF
CDR3nt: TGCGCCAGCAGCCCGGAGGGACGAACCAATGAGCAGTTCTTC

abundance: -
v_gene: TRBV29-1
j_gene: TRBJ2-3
d_gene: TRBD1
CDR3aa: CSVTPGTGTDTQYF
CDR3nt: TGCAGCGTCACACCCGGGACAGGGACAGATACGCAGTATTTT

abundance: once
v_gene: TRBV29-1
j_gene: TRBJ2-1
d_gene: -
CDR3aa: CSVGGGQSSYNEQFF
CDR3nt: TGCAGCGTTGGAGGGGGGCAGAGCTCCTACAATGAGCAGTTCTTC

abundance: -
v_gene: TRBV5-1
j_gene: TRBJ2-5
d_gene: -
CDR3aa: CASRPLGGSLQETQYF
CDR3nt: TGCGCCAGCAGGCCCCTTGGGGGAAGTCTACAAGAGACCCAGTACTTC

abundance: few
v_gene: TRBV7-2
j_gene: TRBJ2-5
d_gene: -
CDR3aa: CASSLVGDGETQYF
CDR3nt: TGTGCCAGCAGCCTAGTGGGAGACGGGGAGACCCAGTACTTC

abundance: -
v_gene: TRBV29-1
j_gene: TRBJ1-2
d_gene: -
CDR3aa: CSVEDLSGVLDGYTF
CDR3nt: TGCAGCGTTGAAGATCTCTCAGGTGTATTAGATGGCTACACCTTC

abundance: -
v_gene: TRBV6-4
j_gene: TRBJ1-2
d_gene: TRBD1
CDR3aa: CASSAGTGGNGYTF
CDR3nt: TGTGCCAGCAGCGCCGGGACAGGTGGAAATGGCTACACCTTC

abundance: -
v_gene: TRBV30
j_gene: TRBJ2-3
d_gene: TRBD2
CDR3aa: CAWTRYQGLAGVSRRADTQYF
CDR3nt: TGTGCCTGGACAAGGTACCAGGGACTAGCGGGAGTGAGTCGACGAGCAGATACGCAGTATTTT

abundance: -
v_gene: TRBV7-8
j_gene: TRBJ2-4
d_gene: -
CDR3aa: CASSLWSGESVIQYF
CDR3nt: TGTGCCAGCAGCTTATGGTCGGGGGAATCGGTCATTCAGTACTTC

abundance: -
v_gene: TRBV15
j_gene: TRBJ2-7
d_gene: TRBD1
CDR3aa: CATSSPRGYPDNEQYF
CDR3nt: TGTGCCACCAGCAGCCCCAGGGGGTATCCTGACAATGAGCAGTACTTC

abundance: -
v_gene: TRBV4-1
j_gene: TRBJ2-4
d_gene: TRBD1
CDR3aa: CASSQATGGIWYF
CDR3nt: TGCGCCAGCAGCCAGGCTACAGGGGGTATATGGTACTTC

abundance: -
v_gene: TRBV29-1
j_gene: TRBJ2-3
d_gene: -
CDR3aa: CSCWGRRLSTDTQYF
CDR3nt: TGCAGCTGTTGGGGGCGGCGGCTAAGCACAGATACGCAGTATTTT

abundance: few
v_gene: TRBV6-5
j_gene: TRBJ2-7
d_gene: -
CDR3aa: CASNPRDGVNYEQYF
CDR3nt: TGTGCCAGCAATCCTCGGGACGGAGTAAACTACGAGCAGTACTTC

abundance: -
v_gene: TRBV29-1
j_gene: TRBJ1-1
d_gene: -
CDR3aa: CSVVGRETGMNTEAFF
CDR3nt: TGCAGCGTTGTAGGGCGTGAAACAGGGATGAACACTGAAGCTTTCTTT

abundance: -
v_gene: TRBV18
j_gene: TRBJ1-2
d_gene: TRBD1
CDR3aa: CASSPDTGGGLLGYTF
CDR3nt: TGTGCCAGCTCACCGGACACAGGGGGCGGTCTGCTAGGCTACACCTTC

abundance: -
v_gene: TRBV20-1
j_gene: TRBJ2-7
d_gene: TRBD2
CDR3aa: CSAEPGTRSYEQYF
CDR3nt: TGCAGTGCGGAACCCGGGACTAGATCCTACGAGCAGTACTTC

abundance: -
v_gene: TRBV10-3
j_gene: TRBJ2-1
d_gene: TRBD2
CDR3aa: CATGTSGSRSYNEQFF
CDR3nt: TGTGCCACCGGGACTAGCGGATCCCGCTCCTACAATGAGCAGTTCTTC

abundance: -
v_gene: TRBV10-3
j_gene: TRBJ2-7
d_gene: TRBD1
CDR3aa: CAIGQGDSYEQYF
CDR3nt: TGTGCCATCGGGCAGGGGGACTCCTACGAGCAGTACTTC

abundance: few
v_gene: TRBV4-1
j_gene: TRBJ2-3
d_gene: TRBD1
CDR3aa: CASIKYPGQGSDTQYF
CDR3nt: TGCGCCAGCATCAAGTATCCGGGACAGGGTTCAGATACGCAGTATTTT